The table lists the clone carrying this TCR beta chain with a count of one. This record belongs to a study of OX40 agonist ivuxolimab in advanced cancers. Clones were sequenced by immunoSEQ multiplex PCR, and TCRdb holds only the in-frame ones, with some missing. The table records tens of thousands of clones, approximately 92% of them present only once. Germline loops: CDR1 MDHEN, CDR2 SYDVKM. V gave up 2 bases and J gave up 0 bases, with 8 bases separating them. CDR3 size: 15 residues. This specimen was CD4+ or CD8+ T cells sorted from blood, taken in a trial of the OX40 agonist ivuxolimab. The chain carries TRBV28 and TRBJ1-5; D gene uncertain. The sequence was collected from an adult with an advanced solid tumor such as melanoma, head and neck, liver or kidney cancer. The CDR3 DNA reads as TGTGCCAGCAGTTTACTTTGGGGTAGCAATCAGCCCCAGCATTTT. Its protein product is CASSLLWGSNQPQHF.